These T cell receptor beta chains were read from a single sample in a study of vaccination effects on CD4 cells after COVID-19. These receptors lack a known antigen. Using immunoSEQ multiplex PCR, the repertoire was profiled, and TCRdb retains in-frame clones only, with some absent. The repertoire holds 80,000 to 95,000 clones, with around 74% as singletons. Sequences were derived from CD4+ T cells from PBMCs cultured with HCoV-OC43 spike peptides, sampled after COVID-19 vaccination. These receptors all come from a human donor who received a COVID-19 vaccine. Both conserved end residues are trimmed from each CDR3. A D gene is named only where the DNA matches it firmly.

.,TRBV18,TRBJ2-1,ASSPSGFSYNEQF
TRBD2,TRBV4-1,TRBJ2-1,ASSQAISGGLYEQF
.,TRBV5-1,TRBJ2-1,ASSTPKGTTEQF
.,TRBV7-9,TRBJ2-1,ASSFSADRHEQF
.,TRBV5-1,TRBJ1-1,ASSLNTGTEAF
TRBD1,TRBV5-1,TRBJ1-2,ASSFTGDGYGYT
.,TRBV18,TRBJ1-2,ASSPSRVEGYT
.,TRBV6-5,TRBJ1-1,ASSRGRQLNTEAF
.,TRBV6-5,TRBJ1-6,ASSYSEASPLH
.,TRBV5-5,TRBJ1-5,ASSLSDPGDQPQH
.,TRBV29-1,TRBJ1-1,SVTRTEPSEAF
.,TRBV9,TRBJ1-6,ASSVGAGLNSPLH
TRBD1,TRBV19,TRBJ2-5,ASSDRARETQY
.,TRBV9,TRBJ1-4,ASSPRASTNEKLF
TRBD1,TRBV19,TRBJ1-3,ASSTDRDPGNTIY
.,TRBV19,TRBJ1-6,AGSAPWIH
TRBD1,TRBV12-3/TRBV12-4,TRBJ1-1,ASSADRDTEAF
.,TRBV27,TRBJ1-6,ASSPFTTGRRDSPLH
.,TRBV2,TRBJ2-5,ASSWGLGETQY
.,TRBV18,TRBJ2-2,ASSPLAGPTTGELF
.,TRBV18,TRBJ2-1,ASSPSGFSYNEQF
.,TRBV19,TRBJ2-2,ASSFERGANTGELF
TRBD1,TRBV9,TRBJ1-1,ASSVTSQGIEAF
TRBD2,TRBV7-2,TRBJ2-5,ASSLALAGGQETQY
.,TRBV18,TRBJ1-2,ASSRDGANYGYT
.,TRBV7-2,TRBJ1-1,ASSLGGARRNTEAF